This TCR beta chain came from a study of cytomegalovirus exposure and HLA in healthy donors. Across the whole study: Of approximately 400 genotyped donors, about 81% clustered with self-reported Caucasian donors. Study-wide findings and caveats: For TCR beta chains, V- and J-gene trimming was later linked to a missense DCLRE1C variant. Being indistinguishable, some V segments were excluded, TRBV6-2 and TRBV6-3 among them.

For this clone: What it binds is unknown.

This CDR3 region has 14 residues. The V gene's germline CDR1 is ENHRY and CDR2 SYGVKD. V trimming: 5 bases; J trimming: 3 bases; junction bases outside the gene matches: 4. The primer mix had 60 Vbeta and 13 Jbeta primers. Using immunoSEQ multiplex PCR, the repertoire was profiled, and TCRdb retains in-frame clones only, with some absent. The sample has about 160,000 clones, almost 80% seen once. The rearrangement joins TRBV10-3 to TRBJ2-3, with 8 bases aligning to TRBD2. This clonotype originated in a woman aged 45-65 years in good health and CMV-seronegative. Sequencing was done on a sample of PBMCs. The CDR3 DNA reads as TGTGCCATCAGTAAAGCGGGAGTAACAGATACGCAGTATTTT. This codes for CAISKAGVTDTQYF.